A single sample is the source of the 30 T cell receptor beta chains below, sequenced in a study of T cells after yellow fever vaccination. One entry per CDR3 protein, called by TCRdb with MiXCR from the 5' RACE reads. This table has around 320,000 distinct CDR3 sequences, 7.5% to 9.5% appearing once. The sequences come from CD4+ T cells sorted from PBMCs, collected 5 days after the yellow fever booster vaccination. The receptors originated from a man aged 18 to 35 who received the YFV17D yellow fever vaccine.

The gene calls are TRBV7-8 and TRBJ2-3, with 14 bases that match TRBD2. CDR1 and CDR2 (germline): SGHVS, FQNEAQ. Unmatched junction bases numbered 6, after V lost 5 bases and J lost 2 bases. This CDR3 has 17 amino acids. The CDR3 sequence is CASSPGTSGGHTDTQYF. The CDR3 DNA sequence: TGTGCCAGCAGCCCCGGGACTAGCGGGGGCCACACAGATACGCAGTATTTT.

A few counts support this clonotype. The DNA of the CDR3 is TGTGCCAGCAGCCAGTACGACGAGCAGTACTTC. Its protein product is CASSQYDEQYF. The rearrangement joins TRBV11-2 to TRBJ2-7; D gene unclear. The CDR3 is made up of 11 amino acids. V was trimmed by 5 bases and J by 5 bases, leaving 7 bases between them. CDR1 SGHAT and CDR2 FQNNGV come from the germline V gene.

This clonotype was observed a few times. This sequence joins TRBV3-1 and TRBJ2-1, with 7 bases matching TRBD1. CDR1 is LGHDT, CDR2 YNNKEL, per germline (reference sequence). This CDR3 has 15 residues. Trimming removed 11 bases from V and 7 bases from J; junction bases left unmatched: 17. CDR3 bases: TGTGCCTGCCAGCTCTTCGGGACAGCGGTGAATGAGCAGTTCTTC. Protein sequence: CACQLFGTAVNEQFF.

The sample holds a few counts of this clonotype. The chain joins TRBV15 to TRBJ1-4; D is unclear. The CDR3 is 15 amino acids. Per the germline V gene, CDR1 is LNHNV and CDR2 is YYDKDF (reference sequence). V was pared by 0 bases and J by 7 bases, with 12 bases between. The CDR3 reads CATSRDPGLVEKLFF. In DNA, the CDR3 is TGTGCCACCAGCAGAGATCCGGGTTTGGTTGAAAAACTGTTTTTT.

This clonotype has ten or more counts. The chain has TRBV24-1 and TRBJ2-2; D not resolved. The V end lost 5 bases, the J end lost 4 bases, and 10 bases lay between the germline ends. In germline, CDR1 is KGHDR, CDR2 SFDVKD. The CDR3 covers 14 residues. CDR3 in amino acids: CATSGETSTGELFF. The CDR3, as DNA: TGTGCCACCAGTGGGGAAACAAGCACCGGGGAGCTGTTTTTT.

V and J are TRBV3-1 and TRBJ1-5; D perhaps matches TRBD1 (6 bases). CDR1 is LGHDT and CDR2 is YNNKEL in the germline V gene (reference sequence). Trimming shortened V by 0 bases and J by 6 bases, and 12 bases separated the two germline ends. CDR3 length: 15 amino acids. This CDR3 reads CASSQDRGGLQPQHF. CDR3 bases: TGTGCCAGCAGCCAAGATCGGGGGGGGCTTCAGCCCCAGCATTTT.

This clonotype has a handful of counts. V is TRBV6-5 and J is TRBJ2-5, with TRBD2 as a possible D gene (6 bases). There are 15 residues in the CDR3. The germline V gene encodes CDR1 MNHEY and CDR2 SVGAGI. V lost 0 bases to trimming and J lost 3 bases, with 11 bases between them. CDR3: CASSYSGTLKETQYF. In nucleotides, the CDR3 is TGTGCCAGCAGTTACTCTGGGACTCTAAAAGAGACCCAGTACTTC.

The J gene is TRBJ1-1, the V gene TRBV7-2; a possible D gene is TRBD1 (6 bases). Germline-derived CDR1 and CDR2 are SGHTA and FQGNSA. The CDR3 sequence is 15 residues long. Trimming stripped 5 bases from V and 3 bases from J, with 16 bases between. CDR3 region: CASSLRYRDDTEAFF. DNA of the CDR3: TGTGCCAGCAGCCTCCGGTACAGGGATGACACTGAAGCTTTCTTT.

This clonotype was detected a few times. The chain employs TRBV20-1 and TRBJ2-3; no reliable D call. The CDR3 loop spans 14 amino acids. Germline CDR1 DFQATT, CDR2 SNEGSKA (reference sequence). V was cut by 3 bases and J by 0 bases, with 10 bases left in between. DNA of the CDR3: TGCAGTGCTAGCGGTTGGGGTAGCACAGATACGCAGTATTTT. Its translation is CSASGWGSTDTQYF.

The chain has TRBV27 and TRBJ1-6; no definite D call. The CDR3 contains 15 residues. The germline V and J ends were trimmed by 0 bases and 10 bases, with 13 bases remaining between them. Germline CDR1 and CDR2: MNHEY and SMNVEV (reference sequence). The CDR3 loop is CASSLSGSMGSPLHF. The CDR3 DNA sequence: TGTGCCAGCAGTTTATCGGGGTCCATGGGCTCACCCCTCCACTTT.

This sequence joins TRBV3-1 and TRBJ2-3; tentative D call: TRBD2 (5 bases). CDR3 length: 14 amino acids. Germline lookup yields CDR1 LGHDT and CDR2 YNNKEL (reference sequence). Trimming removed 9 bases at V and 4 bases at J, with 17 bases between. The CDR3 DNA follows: TGTGCCAGTGGGAGACTCTCCGTTCCAGATACGCAGTATTTT. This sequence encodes CASGRLSVPDTQYF.

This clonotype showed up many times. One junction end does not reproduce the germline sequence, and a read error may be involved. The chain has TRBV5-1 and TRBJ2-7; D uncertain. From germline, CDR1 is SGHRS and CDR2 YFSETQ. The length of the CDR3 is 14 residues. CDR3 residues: CASCFGSSSYEQYF. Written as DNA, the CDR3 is TGCGCCAGCTGCTTCGGTTCCTCCTCCTACGAGCAGTACTTC.

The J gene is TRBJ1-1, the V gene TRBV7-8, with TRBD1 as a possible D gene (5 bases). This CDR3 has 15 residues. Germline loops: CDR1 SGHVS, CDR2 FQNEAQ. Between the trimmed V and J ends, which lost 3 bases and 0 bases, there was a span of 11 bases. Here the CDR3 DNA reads TGTGCCAGCAGCTTCGACAGCATAATGAACACTGAAGCTTTCTTT. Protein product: CASSFDSIMNTEAFF.

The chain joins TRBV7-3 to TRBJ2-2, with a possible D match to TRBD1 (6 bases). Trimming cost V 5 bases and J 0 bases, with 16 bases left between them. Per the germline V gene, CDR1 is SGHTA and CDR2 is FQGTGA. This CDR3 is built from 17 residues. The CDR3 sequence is CASSPSGQSTNTGELFF. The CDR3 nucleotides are TGTGCCAGCAGCCCTTCAGGACAGTCCACGAACACCGGGGAGCTGTTTTTT. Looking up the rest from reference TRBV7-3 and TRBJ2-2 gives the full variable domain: GAGVSQTPSNKVTEKGKYVELRCDPISGHTALYWYRQSLGQGPEFLIYFQGTGAADDSGLPNDRFFAVRPEGSVSTLKIQRTERGDSAVYLCASSPSGQSTNTGELFFGEGSRLTVL.

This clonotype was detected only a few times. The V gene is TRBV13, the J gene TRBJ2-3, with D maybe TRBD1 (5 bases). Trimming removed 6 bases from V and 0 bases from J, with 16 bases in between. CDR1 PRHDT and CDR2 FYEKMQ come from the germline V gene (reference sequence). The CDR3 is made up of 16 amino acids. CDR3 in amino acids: CASRKGYYPSTDTQYF. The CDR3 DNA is TGTGCCAGCAGGAAGGGGTACTACCCTAGCACAGATACGCAGTATTTT.

In DNA, the CDR3 is TGCGCCAGCAGCTCCCAGCGGAACTACGAGCAGTACTTC. As protein: CASSSQRNYEQYF. The chain combines TRBV5-1 with TRBJ2-7; D might be TRBD2 (5 bases). V lost 3 bases and J 3 bases, leaving 10 bases between the germline ends. CDR3 length equals 13 residues. Germline V CDR1 and CDR2: SGHRS, YFSETQ.

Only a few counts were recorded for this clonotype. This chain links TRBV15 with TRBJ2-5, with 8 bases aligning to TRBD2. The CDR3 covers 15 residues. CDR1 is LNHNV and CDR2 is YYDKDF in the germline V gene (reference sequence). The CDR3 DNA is TGTGCTTCGGCGGGGGGTCGGCTGTACCAAGAGACCCAGTACTTC. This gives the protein CASAGGRLYQETQYF.

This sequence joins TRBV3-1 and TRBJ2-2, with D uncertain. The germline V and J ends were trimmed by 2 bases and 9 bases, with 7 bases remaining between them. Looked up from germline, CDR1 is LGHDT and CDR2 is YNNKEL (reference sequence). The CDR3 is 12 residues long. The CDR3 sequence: CASSQLSRELFF. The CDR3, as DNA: TGTGCCAGCAGCCAACTCAGTAGGGAGCTGTTTTTT.

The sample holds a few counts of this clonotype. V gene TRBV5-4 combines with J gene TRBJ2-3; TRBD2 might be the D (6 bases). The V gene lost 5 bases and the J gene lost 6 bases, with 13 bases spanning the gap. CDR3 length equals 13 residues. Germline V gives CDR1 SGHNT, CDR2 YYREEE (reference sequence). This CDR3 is CASRRTNQDTQYF. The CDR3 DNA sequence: TGTGCCAGCAGAAGGACTAACCAGGATACGCAGTATTTT.

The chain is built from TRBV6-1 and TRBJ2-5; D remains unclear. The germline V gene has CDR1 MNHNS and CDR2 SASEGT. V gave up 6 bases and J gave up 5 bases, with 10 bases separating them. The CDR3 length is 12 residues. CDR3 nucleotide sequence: TGTGCCAGCAGAATAGCATGGGAGACCCAGTACTTC. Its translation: CASRIAWETQYF.

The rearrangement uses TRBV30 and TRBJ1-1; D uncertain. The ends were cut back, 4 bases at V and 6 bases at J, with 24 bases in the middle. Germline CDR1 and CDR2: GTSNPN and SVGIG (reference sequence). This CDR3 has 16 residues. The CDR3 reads CAWTTGRIWLSAEAFF. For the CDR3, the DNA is TGTGCCTGGACAACCGGTAGGATCTGGTTATCCGCTGAAGCTTTCTTT.

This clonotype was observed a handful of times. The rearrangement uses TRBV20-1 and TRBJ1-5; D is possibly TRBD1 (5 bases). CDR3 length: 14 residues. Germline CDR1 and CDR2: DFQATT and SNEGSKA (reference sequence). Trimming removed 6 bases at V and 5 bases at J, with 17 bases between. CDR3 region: CSALIGGSDQPQHF. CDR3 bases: TGCAGTGCCCTAATTGGGGGGAGCGATCAGCCCCAGCATTTT.

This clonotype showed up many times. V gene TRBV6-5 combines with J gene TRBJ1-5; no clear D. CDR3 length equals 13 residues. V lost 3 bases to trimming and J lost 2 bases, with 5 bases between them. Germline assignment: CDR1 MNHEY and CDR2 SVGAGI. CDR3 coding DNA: TGTGCCAGCAGTTATGATCGCAATCAGCCCCAGCATTTT. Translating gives CASSYDRNQPQHF.

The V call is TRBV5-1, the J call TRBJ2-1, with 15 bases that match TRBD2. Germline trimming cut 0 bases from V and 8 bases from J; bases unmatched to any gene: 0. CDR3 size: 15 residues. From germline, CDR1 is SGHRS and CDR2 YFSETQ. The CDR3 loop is CASSLGTSGGDEQFF. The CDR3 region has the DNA TGCGCCAGCAGCTTGGGGACTAGCGGGGGGGATGAGCAGTTCTTC.

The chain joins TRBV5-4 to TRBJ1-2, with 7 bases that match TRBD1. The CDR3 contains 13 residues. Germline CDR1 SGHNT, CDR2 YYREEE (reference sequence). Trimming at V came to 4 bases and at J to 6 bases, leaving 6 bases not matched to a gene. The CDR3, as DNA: TGTGCCAGCAGCACCGACAGGGTTAATGGCTACACCTTC. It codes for CASSTDRVNGYTF.

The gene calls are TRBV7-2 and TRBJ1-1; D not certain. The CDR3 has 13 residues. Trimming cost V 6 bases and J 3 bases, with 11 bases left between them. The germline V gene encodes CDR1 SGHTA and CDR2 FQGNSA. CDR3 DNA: TGTGCCAGCAGGCGTATGAGGGACACTGAAGCTTTCTTT. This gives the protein CASRRMRDTEAFF. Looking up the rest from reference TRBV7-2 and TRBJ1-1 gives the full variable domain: GAGVSQSPSNKVTEKGKDVELRCDPISGHTALYWYRQSLGQGLEFLIYFQGNSAPDKSGLPSDRFSAERTGGSVSTLTIQRTQQEDSAVYLCASRRMRDTEAFFGQGTRLTVV.

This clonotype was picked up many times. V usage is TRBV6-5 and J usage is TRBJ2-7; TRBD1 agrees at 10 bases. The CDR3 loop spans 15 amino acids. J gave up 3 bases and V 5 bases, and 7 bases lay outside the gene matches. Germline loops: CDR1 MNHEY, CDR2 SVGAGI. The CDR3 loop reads CASSHRDRGVYEQYF. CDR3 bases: TGTGCCAGCAGTCACCGGGACAGGGGAGTCTACGAGCAGTACTTC.

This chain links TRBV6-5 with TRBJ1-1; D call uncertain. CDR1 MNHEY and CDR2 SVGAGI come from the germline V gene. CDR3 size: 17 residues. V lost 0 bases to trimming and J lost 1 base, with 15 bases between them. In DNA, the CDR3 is TGTGCCAGCAGTTACTCTCTCTCTGGGTCGTGGAACACTGAAGCTTTCTTT. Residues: CASSYSLSGSWNTEAFF.

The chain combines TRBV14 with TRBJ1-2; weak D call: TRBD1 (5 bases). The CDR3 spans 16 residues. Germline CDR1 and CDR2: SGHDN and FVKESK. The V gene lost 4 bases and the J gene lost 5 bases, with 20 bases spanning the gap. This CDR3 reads CASSPGRGAHLYGYTF. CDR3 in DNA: TGTGCCAGCAGCCCAGGAAGAGGGGCCCACCTTTATGGCTACACCTTC.

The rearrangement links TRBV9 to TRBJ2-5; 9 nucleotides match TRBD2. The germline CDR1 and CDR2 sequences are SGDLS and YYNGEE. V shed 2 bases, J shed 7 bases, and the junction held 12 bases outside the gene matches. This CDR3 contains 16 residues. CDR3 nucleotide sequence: TGTGCCAGCAGCGTGACTAGCGGACCCTCGGGGGGGACCCAGTACTTC. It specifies CASSVTSGPSGGTQYF.